The clone carrying this TCR beta chain was observed at least ten times. No antigen is known for it. Carried by the TCR beta cDNA libraries were unique molecular identifiers. From approximately 0.95 to 9.8 million T cells, 450,000 to 550,000 cDNA molecules were obtained. Via MiXCR, TCRdb re-called the PCR reads, giving one row per CDR3 protein. Among around 200,000 distinct CDR3 sequences listed, over 25% were seen once. In germline, CDR1 is DFQATT, CDR2 SNEGSKA (reference sequence). The CDR3 extends over 18 amino acids. The V gene end was trimmed by 0 bases and the J gene end by 0 bases; junction bases not matched to a gene: 8. The data are from a study of post-analysis software for immune sequencing data. Whole-study findings and limits: In patients, TRBV5-6, TRBV5-1 and TRBV20-1 belonged to four or five TRBV segments found more frequently than in controls. Significantly decreased normalized Chao1 diversity was recorded for multiple sclerosis patients relative to controls. When the samples were clustered directly with F measure, those that had been prepared in the same batch showed strong co-clustering.

Material: blood. The chain couples TRBV20-1 to TRBJ2-7, with 13 bases aligning to TRBD2. The clonotype was recovered from a girl younger than 18 with multiple sclerosis. The CDR3 is CSARDPLTSGRSSYEQYF. The DNA of the CDR3 is TGCAGTGCTAGAGATCCCCTGACTAGCGGGAGGAGCTCCTACGAGCAGTACTTC.